Below, 18 T cell receptor beta chains from the same sample are listed, as sequenced in a study of human T cells and chemical hapten exposure. Specified time point: pre-sensitization, week 0. Treatment: therapeutic diphenylcyclopropenone sensitization with weekly scalp DPC. A single record per CDR3 protein comes from TCRdb applying MiXCR to the RACE reads. Of under 400,000 distinct CDR3 sequences listed, 5% to 6.5% are singletons. The specimen was whole blood, collected in connection with sensitization to the hapten diphenylcyclopropenone (DPC). These receptors originate from a woman between 45 and 65 years old with alopecia areata. Some clones in this sample may be carry-over from other donors' samples.

There are a few counts of this clonotype. This sequence joins TRBV28 and TRBJ1-4, with D unclear. The CDR3 has 16 residues. Germline loops: CDR1 MDHEN, CDR2 SYDVKM. V was shortened by 3 bases and J by 1 base, with 12 bases between the two germline ends. Here the CDR3 DNA reads TGTGCCAGCAGTTTGGGGAGAGGAGGAACTAATGAAAAACTGTTTTTT. Translating it yields CASSLGRGGTNEKLFF.

The genes are TRBV27 and TRBJ2-7, with 9 bases lining up with TRBD2. This CDR3 region has 15 residues. Germline CDR1 MNHEY, CDR2 SMNVEV (reference sequence). V gave up 5 bases and J gave up 3 bases; unmatched junction bases: 8. The CDR3 DNA follows: TGTGCCAGCAGTCTACGAGGTAGCGGGGGCTACGAGCAGTACTTC. Residues: CASSLRGSGGYEQYF.

The J gene is TRBJ2-2, the V gene TRBV29-1, with unresolved D. V was cut by 0 bases and J by 4 bases, with 6 bases left in between. The CDR3 extends over 13 amino acids. The germline V gene has CDR1 SQVTM and CDR2 ANQGSEA. In DNA, the CDR3 is TGCAGCGTTGAAGACGCGATCACCGGGGAGCTGTTTTTT. Its translation is CSVEDAITGELFF.

This chain links TRBV15 with TRBJ2-3; weak D call: TRBD2 (5 bases). The germline CDR1 and CDR2 sequences are LNHNV and YYDKDF (reference sequence). This CDR3 comprises 14 residues. V was trimmed by 5 bases and J by 0 bases, leaving 9 bases between them. In DNA form, the CDR3 reads TGTGCCACCAGCGACGGGGTTAGCACAGATACGCAGTATTTT. It codes for CATSDGVSTDTQYF.

The CDR3 nucleotides read TGTGCCACCAGCAGAGATAAAACGGGCACTAGCACAGATACGCAGTATTTT. Protein: CATSRDKTGTSTDTQYF. This rearrangement joins TRBV15 to TRBJ2-3; D call uncertain. In germline, CDR1 is LNHNV, CDR2 YYDKDF (reference sequence). This CDR3 is 17 amino acids long. Trimming stripped 0 bases from V and 0 bases from J, with 13 bases between. The full variable domain, completed using reference TRBV15 and TRBJ2-3, is DAMVIQNPRYQVTQFGKPVTLSCSQTLNHNVMYWYQQKSSQAPKLLFHYYDKDFNNEADTPDNFQSRRPNTSFCFLDIRSPGLGDTAMYLCATSRDKTGTSTDTQYFGPGTRLTVL.

The chain couples TRBV7-3 to TRBJ2-1; 7 bases align to TRBD2. The CDR3 sequence is 15 residues long. Germline V gene lookup returns CDR1 SGHTA and CDR2 FQGTGA. V lost 7 bases to trimming and J lost 3 bases; unmatched junction nucleotides: 9. The CDR3 DNA reads TGTGCCAGCACCAGGGAGGGCGGGGGCTACAATGAGCAGTTCTTC. As protein: CASTREGGGYNEQFF.

This clonotype came up many times. This sequence joins TRBV4-3 and TRBJ2-7; unclear D gene. The V gene lost 8 bases and the J gene lost 6 bases, with 17 bases spanning the gap. The CDR3 is 13 amino acids. CDR1 and CDR2 (germline): LGHNA, YSLEER. CDR3 residues: CASSFGPGREQYF. The CDR3 DNA reads as TGCGCCAGCTCATTCGGCCCCGGTCGCGAGCAGTACTTC.

This clonotype showed up just a few times. CDR3 amino acids: CSARTGNKNIQYF. The CDR3 DNA is TGCAGTGCTAGAACCGGGAACAAAAACATTCAGTACTTC. The rearrangement joins TRBV20-1 to TRBJ2-4, with D possibly being TRBD2 (5 bases). The germline V and J ends were trimmed by 2 bases and 3 bases, with 8 bases remaining between them. The CDR3 is made up of 13 amino acids. Germline lookup yields CDR1 DFQATT and CDR2 SNEGSKA (reference sequence).

This rearrangement joins TRBV7-2 to TRBJ1-1; TRBD1 aligns across 8 bases. The CDR3 extends over 13 amino acids. From germline, CDR1 is SGHTA and CDR2 FQGNSA. V lost 5 bases to trimming and J lost 10 bases; unmatched junction nucleotides: 9. CDR3 DNA sequence: TGTGCCAGCAGCGGGTCGGACAGGGCAATAGCTTTCTTT. It specifies CASSGSDRAIAFF.

This clonotype came up a few times. The V and J genes are TRBV2 and TRBJ1-6; 7 bases fit TRBD1. The CDR3 length is 15 residues. CDR1 and CDR2 from the germline V gene are SNHLY and FYNNEI. Trimming removed 4 bases from V and 6 bases from J; junction bases left unmatched: 6. CDR3 coding DNA: TGTGCCAGCAGTGGAGATTGGGACAGTAATTCACCCCTCCACTTT. Encoded protein: CASSGDWDSNSPLHF.

This clonotype appeared a few times. The rearrangement links TRBV20-1 to TRBJ1-2, with D possibly being TRBD1 (6 bases). Germline V gene data show CDR1 as DFQATT and CDR2 as SNEGSKA (reference sequence). Trimming pared 5 bases from V and 6 bases from J, leaving 22 bases between. CDR3 size: 15 residues. The CDR3 nucleotides are TGCAGTGCTCGACGTGGAGGCAGGGGAAGGGATGGCTACACCTTC. Amino acids: CSARRGGRGRDGYTF.

This clonotype has at least ten counts. The rearrangement joins TRBV20-1 to TRBJ1-3; D gene ambiguous. The CDR3 consists of 14 residues. CDR1 is DFQATT and CDR2 is SNEGSKA in the germline V gene (reference sequence). Trimming cost V 6 bases and J 4 bases, with 16 bases left between them. CDR3 loop: CSAVRSIGGNTIYF. CDR3 sequence (DNA): TGCAGTGCCGTACGTTCAATAGGAGGAAACACCATATATTTT.

This clonotype has just a few counts. CDR3 residues: CASRRASTDTQYF. The CDR3, as DNA: TGTGCCAGCAGACGGGCTAGCACAGATACGCAGTATTTT. This rearrangement joins TRBV7-9 to TRBJ2-3; no clear D gene. Germline CDR1 and CDR2: SEHNR and FQNEAQ (reference sequence). V was pared by 6 bases and J by 0 bases, with 7 bases between. CDR3 length: 13 amino acids.

This clonotype was recorded at least ten times. The gene calls are TRBV14 and TRBJ1-6; D uncertain. The CDR3 loop spans 13 amino acids. V gave up 3 bases and J gave up 7 bases, with 7 bases separating them. The germline gives CDR1 SGHDN, CDR2 FVKESK. DNA of the CDR3: TGTGCCAGCAGCCACGGAAGGAATTCACCCCTCCACTTT. Translation: CASSHGRNSPLHF. The whole variable domain, remainder taken from reference TRBV14 and TRBJ1-6, is EAGVTQFPSHSVIEKGQTVTLRCDPISGHDNLYWYRRVMGKEIKFLLHFVKESKQDESGMPNNRFLAERTGGTYSTLKVQPAELEDSGVYFCASSHGRNSPLHFGNGTRLTVT.

There are a few counts of this clonotype. The chain carries TRBV28 and TRBJ2-7; D is perhaps TRBD1 (6 bases). The CDR3 has 13 residues. V lost 4 bases and J lost 2, with 9 bases in between. CDR1 is MDHEN, CDR2 SYDVKM, per germline. This chain's CDR3 is CASSSQGPYEQYF. For the CDR3, the DNA is TGTGCCAGCAGTTCCCAGGGGCCCTACGAGCAGTACTTC.

The chain is built from TRBV9 and TRBJ1-5; D unresolved. This CDR3 has 14 amino acids. Germline CDR1 SGDLS, CDR2 YYNGEE. V gave up 0 bases and J gave up 2 bases, with 6 bases separating them. The CDR3 sequence: CASSVGSGNQPQHF. The CDR3 DNA reads as TGTGCCAGCAGCGTAGGAAGTGGCAATCAGCCCCAGCATTTT.

The chain links TRBV12-3 or TRBV12-4 to TRBJ2-3; D is ambiguous. V dropped 2 bases and J dropped 1 base, with 10 bases sitting between them. The length of the CDR3 is 15 residues. In nucleotides, the CDR3 is TGTGCCAGCAGTTTACTGTCGTCGGGCACAGATACGCAGTATTTT. Translated, it gives CASSLLSSGTDTQYF.

The table lists this clonotype with a few counts. This rearrangement joins TRBV6-5 to TRBJ1-5, with TRBD1 matching over 7 bases. The V gene's germline CDR1 is MNHEY and CDR2 SVGAGI. Trimming at V came to 5 bases and at J to 3 bases, leaving 4 bases not matched to a gene. This CDR3 spans 14 amino acids. The CDR3 region has the DNA TGTGCCAGCAGTCGACAGGGAACCAATCAGCCCCAGCATTTT. Its protein product is CASSRQGTNQPQHF.